Below, 21 T cell receptor beta chains from the same sample are listed, as sequenced in a study of blood T cell repertoires in COVID-19 (dated by TCRdb to the early 2020s). Libraries came from the immunoSEQ multiplex PCR assay. Held by TCRdb, this immuneACCESS table contains in-frame sequences only and omits some clones. Under half of the omission traces to an unresolved V gene where checked; the cause of the rest is unknown. The sample table records roughly 260,000 clones; approximately 92% of these occur just once. Approximately 2.6% of the sample rests with the top ten. Input material: peripheral blood. Every receptor here comes from a person between 18 and 35 years old with COVID-19, enrolled during active disease.

The chain has TRBV7-2 and TRBJ2-5; 9 bases agree with TRBD2. Germline V lookup: CDR1 SGHTA, CDR2 FQGNSA. This CDR3 is built from 15 residues. V shed 3 bases, J shed 1 base, and the junction held 3 bases outside the gene matches. The CDR3, as DNA: TGTGCCAGCAGCTTGTTTAGCGGGAGCCAAGAGACCCAGTACTTC. Amino acids: CASSLFSGSQETQYF.

The V gene is TRBV19, the J gene TRBJ1-1, with D possibly matching TRBD1 (6 bases). CDR1 is LNHDA, CDR2 SQIVND, per germline (reference sequence). V was cut by 5 bases and J by 1 base, with 14 bases left in between. This CDR3 region has 15 residues. CDR3 nucleotide sequence: TGTGCCAGTAGTCCGCCGGGACACAAGAACACTGAAGCTTTCTTT. It yields the protein CASSPPGHKNTEAFF.

The chain has TRBV6-5 and TRBJ2-3, with 8 bases identical to TRBD1. The trim removed 5 bases at V and 3 bases at J, leaving 7 bases unmatched. CDR1 and CDR2 (germline): MNHEY, SVGAGI. The CDR3 is 15 amino acids. The chain's CDR3 is CASSRQGARTDTQYF. The DNA of the CDR3 is TGTGCCAGCAGTCGCCAGGGGGCACGTACAGATACGCAGTATTTT.

The chain couples TRBV4-3 to TRBJ2-2; D call uncertain. The CDR3 totals 15 residues. Trimming took off 0 bases at V and 6 bases at J, with 11 bases between the two ends. Germline values: CDR1 LGHNA, CDR2 YSLEER. The CDR3 nucleotides are TGCGCCAGCAGCCAAGAGACACTCCATTCCGGGGAGCTGTTTTTT. Protein sequence: CASSQETLHSGELFF.

This rearrangement joins TRBV7-2 to TRBJ2-1; D might be TRBD2 (6 bases). Trimming took 6 bases from V and 3 from J, leaving 9 bases between them. The V gene's germline CDR1 is SGHTA and CDR2 FQGNSA. The CDR3 is 13 amino acids. As DNA, the CDR3 is TGTGCCAGCAGGCGGAGGGACTACAATGAGCAGTTCTTC. This gives the protein CASRRRDYNEQFF.

This sequence joins TRBV19 and TRBJ1-2, with a possible D match to TRBD1 (5 bases). Germline V CDR1 and CDR2: LNHDA, SQIVND (reference sequence). The CDR3 totals 12 residues. V was pared by 4 bases and J by 7 bases, with 10 bases between. CDR3 nucleotide sequence: TGTGCCAGTAGTAGTAGGGGTTCTGGCTACACCTTC. Its protein product is CASSSRGSGYTF.

The CDR3, as DNA: TGTGCCAGCAGCTTAGTTAGCACTGAAGCTTTCTTT. It encodes CASSLVSTEAFF. The chain recombines TRBV5-6 with TRBJ1-1; D is unclear. Germline CDR1 SGHDT, CDR2 YYEEEE. Between the trimmed V and J ends, which lost 2 bases and 4 bases, there was a span of 6 bases. The CDR3 covers 12 residues.

V gene TRBV24-1 combines with J gene TRBJ2-3, with TRBD1 identical over 10 bases. V lost 4 bases to trimming and J lost 2 bases; unmatched junction nucleotides: 5. The germline V gene encodes CDR1 KGHDR and CDR2 SFDVKD. This CDR3 contains 16 residues. For the CDR3, the DNA is TGTGCCACCAGTGACTATGGGACAGGGGACACAGATACGCAGTATTTT. This encodes CATSDYGTGDTDTQYF.

Here the CDR3 DNA reads TGCGCCAGCAGCTTGGTACCCGCAAGGGAGGACACTGAAGCTTTCTTT. It is translated as CASSLVPAREDTEAFF. This chain joins TRBV5-1 and TRBJ1-1; D is ambiguous. Between the trimmed V and J ends, which lost 0 bases and 3 bases, there was a span of 15 bases. The germline V gene encodes CDR1 SGHRS and CDR2 YFSETQ. The CDR3 length is 16 residues.

The gene calls are TRBV7-9 and TRBJ2-7; TRBD2 matches at 9 bases. This CDR3 contains 14 residues. J lost 5 bases, V lost 4 bases, and 6 bases had no gene match. Germline V gene data show CDR1 as SEHNR and CDR2 as FQNEAQ (reference sequence). CDR3 DNA: TGTGCCAGCAGCTCTAGCGGGGTGTCCCACGAGCAGTACTTC. Protein: CASSSSGVSHEQYF.

The genes are TRBV27 and TRBJ2-3; TRBD1 agrees at 11 bases. The CDR3 covers 16 residues. In germline, CDR1 is MNHEY, CDR2 SMNVEV (reference sequence). Unmatched junction bases numbered 7, after V lost 6 bases and J lost 2 bases. CDR3 sequence (DNA): TGTGCCAGCAGGTCCGGGACAGGGGGTTTCACAGATACGCAGTATTTT. Encoded protein: CASRSGTGGFTDTQYF.

The chain joins TRBV30 to TRBJ1-3; D is unresolved. The CDR3 extends over 13 amino acids. Germline V lookup: CDR1 GTSNPN, CDR2 SVGIG (reference sequence). V was shortened by 6 bases and J by 0 bases, with 9 bases between the two germline ends. In nucleotides, the CDR3 is TGTGCCTGCCTCAGGATCTCTGGAAACACCATATATTTT. Translation gives CACLRISGNTIYF.

This chain joins TRBV9 and TRBJ2-7; 10 bases line up with TRBD2. V shed 1 base, J shed 4 bases, and the junction held 2 bases outside the gene matches. The CDR3 sequence is 14 residues long. CDR1 is SGDLS and CDR2 is YYNGEE in the germline V gene. The CDR3 region is CASSVTSGVYEQYF. The CDR3 DNA is TGTGCCAGCAGCGTAACTAGCGGGGTTTACGAGCAGTACTTC. The full variable domain, in which reference TRBV9 and TRBJ2-7 provide the parts outside the CDR3, is DSGVTQTPKHLITATGQRVTLRCSPRSGDLSVYWYQQSLDQGLQFLIQYYNGEERAKGNILERFSAQQFPDLHSELNLSSLELGDSALYFCASSVTSGVYEQYFGPGTRLTVT.

The rearrangement joins TRBV15 to TRBJ2-5; 7 nucleotides align to TRBD2. Germline V lookup: CDR1 LNHNV, CDR2 YYDKDF (reference sequence). Trimming cost V 1 base and J 4 bases; bases outside gene matches: 6. This CDR3 is 15 amino acids long. CDR3 bases: TGTGCCACCAGCAGAGGGGAGGGAGGGGCAGAGACCCAGTACTTC. Translation: CATSRGEGGAETQYF.

A note on this clone: Other DNA sequences in the same sample also yield this CDR3. This chain uses TRBV5-4 with TRBJ2-2; D unresolved. This CDR3 comprises 12 residues. Trimming took off 4 bases at V and 5 bases at J, with 6 bases between the two ends. The germline V gene encodes CDR1 SGHNT and CDR2 YYREEE (reference sequence). The CDR3 protein is CASSPLTGELFF. DNA of the CDR3: TGTGCCAGCAGCCCACTAACCGGGGAGCTGTTTTTT.

V and J are TRBV5-6 and TRBJ2-2; 14 nucleotides match TRBD2. CDR1 SGHDT and CDR2 YYEEEE come from the germline V gene. V lost 2 bases to trimming and J lost 5 bases; unmatched junction nucleotides: 5. The CDR3 extends over 17 amino acids. The CDR3 protein is CASSFGLAGGQTGELFF. In nucleotides, the CDR3 is TGTGCCAGCAGCTTTGGACTAGCGGGAGGACAAACCGGGGAGCTGTTTTTT.

V usage is TRBV7-8 and J usage is TRBJ1-6; maybe TRBD1 (6 bases). CDR3 length: 15 amino acids. The germline CDR1 and CDR2 sequences are SGHVS and FQNEAQ. Trimming removed 1 base from V and 7 bases from J, with 11 bases in between. CDR3 DNA sequence: TGTGCCAGCAGCTTAGAGGGACACCTAAATTCACCCCTCCACTTT. Its translation is CASSLEGHLNSPLHF.

The V gene is TRBV4-2, the J gene TRBJ2-7, with D possibly TRBD2 on 6 matching bases. Trimming took off 1 base at V and 4 bases at J, with 8 bases between the two ends. CDR3 length equals 13 residues. Germline V lookup: CDR1 LGHNA, CDR2 YNFKEQ. DNA of the CDR3: TGTGCCAGCAGCCAAGGGGGGACTTACGAGCAGTACTTC. This encodes CASSQGGTYEQYF.

V usage is TRBV29-1 and J usage is TRBJ1-1; a weak D match, TRBD1 (5 bases). The germline V and J ends were trimmed by 2 bases and 10 bases, with 20 bases remaining between them. Germline CDR1 is SQVTM and CDR2 is ANQGSEA. The length of the CDR3 is 14 residues. The CDR3 protein is CSVEQLAGPGGAFF. CDR3 nucleotides: TGCAGCGTTGAACAATTAGCGGGGCCGGGGGGAGCTTTCTTT.

This rearrangement joins TRBV24-1 to TRBJ2-7, with 8 nucleotides matching TRBD1. Germline trimming cut 4 bases from V and 6 bases from J; bases unmatched to any gene: 4. From germline, CDR1 is KGHDR and CDR2 SFDVKD. There are 13 residues in the CDR3. The CDR3 spells CATSDQGASEQYF. CDR3 in DNA: TGTGCCACCAGTGACCAGGGGGCTTCCGAGCAGTACTTC.

The V gene is TRBV7-2, the J gene TRBJ2-7, with 9 bases identical to TRBD2. Germline V gene sequence: CDR1 SGHTA, CDR2 FQGNSA. Unmatched junction bases numbered 4, after V lost 5 bases and J lost 2 bases. This CDR3 is 14 amino acids long. CDR3 in amino acids: CASSILAGTYEQYF. CDR3 sequence (DNA): TGTGCCAGCAGCATCCTAGCGGGGACCTACGAGCAGTACTTC.